This T cell receptor beta chain was recorded in a study of vaccination and CD4 T cells after COVID-19. Study at large: The cells in question were stimulated using overlapping spike peptides derived from SARS-CoV-2, HCoV-NL63, HCoV-OC43 and HCoV-229E.

Study results and limitations: Median SARS-CoV-2-reactive clonotype numbers went from roughly 22 to 38; this increase was not significant. Convalescent patients displayed spike mono-reactivity in 304 of 307 vaccine-specific clones.

Points on this clonotype: Its antigen is not identified. The junction shows a germline mismatch at one end, possibly a read error.

This CDR3 is 15 amino acids long. The germline V gene encodes CDR1 SEHNR and CDR2 FQNEAQ (reference sequence). Researchers used the Oncomine TCR Beta short-read assay to sequence DNA from cultured CD4+ T cells. TCRdb reprocessed the PCR reads via MiXCR and lists one record per CDR3 protein. The data contain some 20,000 distinct CDR3 sequences, under 55% of them singletons. The treatment: roughly ten-day PBMC culture with coronavirus spike peptide pools or control peptides (ViraFEST assay). With about 10 ug/ml peptide pools and around 9.6 IU/ml IL-2, PBMCs were cultured at some 2.2 million per well. This rearrangement joins TRBV7-9 to TRBJ1-1; TRBD1 matches at 7 bases. The source is a human donor who received a COVID-19 vaccine. The material sequenced was CD4+ T cells from blood, cultured in vitro, taken before SARS-CoV-2 vaccination. The CDR3 loop reads CASSQARGWNTEAFF. The CDR3 nucleotides are TGCGCCAGCAGCCAGGCCAGGGGGTGGAACACTGAAGCTTTCTTT.